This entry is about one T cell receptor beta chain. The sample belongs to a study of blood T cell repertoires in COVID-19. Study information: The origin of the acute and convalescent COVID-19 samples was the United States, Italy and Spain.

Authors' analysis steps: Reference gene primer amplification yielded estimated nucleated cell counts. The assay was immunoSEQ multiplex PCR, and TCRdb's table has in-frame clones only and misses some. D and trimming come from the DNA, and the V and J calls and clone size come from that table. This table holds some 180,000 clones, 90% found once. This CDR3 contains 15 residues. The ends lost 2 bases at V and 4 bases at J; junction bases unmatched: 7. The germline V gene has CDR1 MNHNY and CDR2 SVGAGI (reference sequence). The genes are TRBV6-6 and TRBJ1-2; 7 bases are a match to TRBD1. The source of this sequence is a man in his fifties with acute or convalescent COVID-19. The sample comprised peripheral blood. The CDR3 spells CASSYPGTEIYGYTF. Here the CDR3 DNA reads TGTGCCAGCAGTTACCCTGGGACAGAGATCTATGGCTACACCTTC.